The sample holds one count of the clone carrying this TCR beta chain. Its antigen is not identified. The data stem from a study of shared clonotypes between healthy human individuals. Findings of the study overall: Against clonotypes common to all four donors, non-shared ones had lower generation probabilities.

CDR1 is ENHRY, CDR2 SYGVKD, per germline. Trimming cost V 2 bases and J 8 bases, with 15 bases left between them. The CDR3 covers 14 residues. Assay: immunoSEQ multiplex PCR; the TCRdb copy retains only in-frame clones and omits some. The table records hundreds of thousands of clones, nearly 97% of them present only once. CD45RO-negative, CCR7-selected cells formed the naive CD8 fraction, which excluded terminally differentiated effector memory CD45RA+ cells. The specimen sequenced was naive CD8+ T cells sorted from blood. This chain joins TRBV10-3 and TRBJ1-2; D possibly corresponds to TRBD1 (6 bases). The TCR was taken from a woman in her 30s in good health. The CDR3 loop reads CAISEMGGAQGYTF. CDR3 coding DNA: TGTGCCATCAGTGAGATGGGGGGGGCGCAGGGCTACACCTTC.